The 19 T cell receptor beta chains below all came from one sample that was sequenced in a study of breast tumors, draining lymph nodes, adjacent tissues. TCRdb used MiXCR to reprocess the multiplex PCR reads, holding one entry per CDR3 protein. The sample records around 25,000 distinct CDR3 sequences, 23% being singletons. The sample consisted of breast tumor tissue. The receptors originated from a female donor with breast cancer. Some clones in this sample may be carry-over from other donors' samples.

Remarks on this clonotype: A read error is possible here, since a much larger clone lies one base away. The chain's CDR3 is CAISEGRPGANVLTF. CDR3 nucleotides: TGTGCCATCAGTGAGGGGAGGCCTGGGGCCAACGTCCTGACTTTC. This rearrangement joins TRBV10-3 to TRBJ2-6; D perhaps matches TRBD2 (6 bases). Germline V gives CDR1 ENHRY, CDR2 SYGVKD. Trimming cost V 2 bases and J 2 bases, with 7 bases left between them. This CDR3 has 15 residues.

This clonotype was counted ten times or more. The chain carries TRBV9 and TRBJ2-3, with D possibly being TRBD1 (6 bases). The CDR3 sequence is 15 residues long. In germline, CDR1 is SGDLS, CDR2 YYNGEE. V lost 1 base and J 0 bases, leaving 9 bases between the germline ends. CDR3 DNA sequence: TGTGCCAGCAGCGTACAGGGGCTGAGCACAGATACGCAGTATTTT. Translation gives CASSVQGLSTDTQYF.

This clonotype was counted at least ten times. The chain recombines TRBV28 with TRBJ2-7, with D possibly being TRBD1 (6 bases). CDR3 length equals 16 residues. Trimming left V 8 bases short and J 2 bases short, with 22 bases between. Germline-derived CDR1 and CDR2 are MDHEN and SYDVKM. CDR3: CASLPLWTDGTYEQYF. In nucleotides, the CDR3 is TGTGCCAGCTTACCTTTATGGACAGACGGAACCTACGAGCAGTACTTC.

This clonotype appeared many times. The rearrangement links TRBV2 to TRBJ2-2; tentative D call: TRBD2 (6 bases). With 6 bases removed from V and 2 bases from J, the gap between germline ends came to 16 bases. The germline V gene has CDR1 SNHLY and CDR2 FYNNEI. This CDR3 is built from 16 residues. CDR3 amino acids: CASRGRGGINTGELFF. CDR3 DNA: TGTGCCAGCAGAGGGAGAGGAGGGATTAACACCGGGGAGCTGTTTTTT. The entire variable domain, with the rest obtained from reference TRBV2 and TRBJ2-2, is as follows: EPEVTQTPSHQVTQMGQEVILRCVPISNHLYFYWYRQILGQKVEFLVSFYNNEISEKSEIFDDQFSVERPDGSNFTLKIRSTKLEDSAMYFCASRGRGGINTGELFFGEGSRLTVL.

This clonotype qualifies as medium-sized (0.01 to 0.1%). This chain joins TRBV7-9 and TRBJ2-5, with D unresolved. The germline CDR1 and CDR2 sequences are SEHNR and FQNEAQ (reference sequence). There are 14 residues in the CDR3. The germline V and J ends were trimmed by 7 bases and 2 bases, with 14 bases remaining between them. The CDR3 region is CASTPDMGQETQYF. The CDR3, as DNA: TGTGCCAGCACCCCGGATATGGGGCAAGAGACCCAGTACTTC.

The chain is built from TRBV28 and TRBJ1-2, with D tentatively TRBD1 (5 bases). CDR1 MDHEN and CDR2 SYDVKM come from the germline V gene. There are 14 residues in the CDR3. Trimming took off 7 bases at V and 8 bases at J, with 20 bases between the two ends. CDR3 region: CASKPRFGRVGYTF. In DNA, the CDR3 is TGTGCCAGCAAGCCCCGATTCGGCAGGGTCGGCTACACCTTC.

Points on this clonotype: With a much larger clone just one base away, this may be a read error. The chain combines TRBV3-1 with TRBJ2-1; TRBD2 aligns across 7 bases. The CDR3 length is 15 residues. In germline, CDR1 is LGHDT, CDR2 YNNKEL (reference sequence). Here the CDR3 DNA reads TGTGCCAGCAGCCATCCGGGACTACTTTACAATGGGCAGTTCTTC. Amino acid sequence: CASSHPGLLYNGQFF.

This clonotype occurred many times. J is TRBJ2-6 and V is TRBV9, with D possibly matching TRBD2 (6 bases). The CDR3 has 16 residues. V was pared by 3 bases and J by 4 bases, with 14 bases between. In germline, CDR1 is SGDLS, CDR2 YYNGEE. CDR3 coding DNA: TGTGCCAGCAGCGCAGGTGGAGGGGCCGGGGCCAACGTCCTGACTTTC. It yields the protein CASSAGGGAGANVLTF. Full variable domain (remainder filled in from reference TRBV9 and TRBJ2-6): DSGVTQTPKHLITATGQRVTLRCSPRSGDLSVYWYQQSLDQGLQFLIQYYNGEERAKGNILERFSAQQFPDLHSELNLSSLELGDSALYFCASSAGGGAGANVLTFGAGSRLTVL.

The CDR3 spells CSADREQAREQYF. The CDR3 DNA follows: TGCAGTGCGGACCGGGAACAAGCGAGAGAGCAGTACTTC. The chain uses TRBV20-1 and TRBJ2-7, with D perhaps TRBD2 (5 bases). This CDR3 contains 13 residues. V shed 6 bases and J shed 7 bases, with 19 bases lying between them. The germline gives CDR1 DFQATT, CDR2 SNEGSKA (reference sequence).

This clonotype has a single count. The chain recombines TRBV7-6 with TRBJ2-2; 8 nucleotides align to TRBD2. The V and J ends lost 4 bases and 6 bases, in that order; junction bases with no gene match: 10. The CDR3 runs to 16 residues. The germline gives CDR1 SGHVS, CDR2 FNYEAQ. The CDR3 reads CASSWGLAGNAGELFF. The CDR3 region has the DNA TGTGCCAGCAGCTGGGGTCTAGCGGGCAACGCCGGGGAGCTGTTTTTT.

This clonotype was counted ten times or more. This chain uses TRBV4-1 with TRBJ2-7; TRBD2 agrees at 8 bases. This CDR3 is built from 18 residues. Germline CDR1 and CDR2: MGHRA and YSYEKL. The junction had 15 bases not matched to a gene; V was cut back by 0 bases and J by 5 bases. The CDR3 is CASSQEGFSGNWVNEQYF. In DNA form, the CDR3 reads TGCGCCAGCAGCCAAGAAGGTTTTAGCGGGAATTGGGTTAACGAGCAGTACTTC.

In its sample, this clonotype was seen many times. Written as DNA, the CDR3 is TGTGCCAGAGCCACGGACGGGAACTATGGCTACACCTTC. It codes for CARATDGNYGYTF. V gene TRBV6-5 combines with J gene TRBJ1-2; D call uncertain. This CDR3 is 13 amino acids long. Trimming left V 9 bases short and J 2 bases short, with 13 bases between. Looked up from germline, CDR1 is MNHEY and CDR2 is SVGAGI.

The chain couples TRBV5-4 to TRBJ1-1, with D tentatively TRBD1 (6 bases). V lost 0 bases and J lost 2, with 14 bases in between. CDR3 size: 16 residues. Germline CDR1 SGHNT, CDR2 YYREEE (reference sequence). The CDR3 sequence is CASSLGGRGSNTEAFF. In DNA form, the CDR3 reads TGTGCCAGCAGCTTGGGGGGGAGGGGGAGCAACACTGAAGCTTTCTTT.

This clonotype was observed many times. The chain has TRBV5-6 and TRBJ2-7; D is possibly TRBD2 (6 bases). The CDR3 runs to 14 residues. V lost 4 bases and J lost 5, with 16 bases in between. Germline-derived CDR1 and CDR2 are SGHDT and YYEEEE. The CDR3: CASSRGSSPDEQYF. The CDR3 DNA reads as TGTGCCAGCAGCCGGGGGTCCTCACCCGACGAGCAGTACTTC. Filled out from reference TRBV5-6 and TRBJ2-7, the complete variable domain reads DAGVTQSPTHLIKTRGQQVTLRCSPKSGHDTVSWYQQALGQGPQFIFQYYEEEERQRGNFPDRFSGHQFPNYSSELNVNALLLGDSALYLCASSRGSSPDEQYFGPGTRLTVT.

This clonotype was picked up many times. This chain connects TRBV12-3 or TRBV12-4 to TRBJ1-3; D remains ambiguous. V was clipped by 3 bases and J by 1 base, with 10 bases between them. The CDR3 covers 15 residues. CDR3 in amino acids: CASSLQVGSGNTIYF. The CDR3 DNA follows: TGTGCCAGCAGTTTGCAGGTCGGATCTGGAAACACCATATATTTT.

This clonotype was counted a few times. The rearrangement uses TRBV6-4 and TRBJ1-1, with D perhaps matching TRBD1 (5 bases). Germline loops: CDR1 MRHNA, CDR2 SNTAGT. This CDR3 has 13 residues. V lost 2 bases to trimming and J lost 2 bases, with 6 bases between them. The CDR3 nucleotides read TGTGCCAGCAGTGACGGGGACAACACTGAAGCTTTCTTT. This translates into CASSDGDNTEAFF.

A word on this clonotype: Being one base from a much bigger clone, this may be a read error. The CDR3 spells CASRDRESGYAF. CDR3 nucleotides: TGTGCCAGCAGGGACAGGGAGTCTGGCTACGCCTTC. The chain links TRBV28 to TRBJ1-2; TRBD1 aligns across 8 bases. The germline V gene encodes CDR1 MDHEN and CDR2 SYDVKM. This CDR3 spans 12 amino acids.

The table lists this clonotype with many counts. V and J are TRBV27 and TRBJ2-1, with no clear D. Germline CDR1 is MNHEY and CDR2 is SMNVEV (reference sequence). The CDR3 extends over 15 amino acids. V gave up 6 bases and J gave up 0 bases, with 12 bases separating them. For the CDR3, the DNA is TGTGCCAGCAGACCCTCCCGGACCTCCTACAATGAGCAGTTCTTC. Translating gives CASRPSRTSYNEQFF.

This clonotype was counted many times. The chain joins TRBV6-6 to TRBJ2-1; TRBD2 matches at 10 bases. The length of the CDR3 is 15 residues. Germline CDR1 reads MNHNY; CDR2 reads SVGAGI (reference sequence). Trimming took 6 bases from V and 6 from J; bases not matched to a gene: 8. DNA of the CDR3: TGTGCCAGCAGCCCCGCTAGCGGGAGTTCCAATGAGCAGTTCTTC. This translates into CASSPASGSSNEQFF.